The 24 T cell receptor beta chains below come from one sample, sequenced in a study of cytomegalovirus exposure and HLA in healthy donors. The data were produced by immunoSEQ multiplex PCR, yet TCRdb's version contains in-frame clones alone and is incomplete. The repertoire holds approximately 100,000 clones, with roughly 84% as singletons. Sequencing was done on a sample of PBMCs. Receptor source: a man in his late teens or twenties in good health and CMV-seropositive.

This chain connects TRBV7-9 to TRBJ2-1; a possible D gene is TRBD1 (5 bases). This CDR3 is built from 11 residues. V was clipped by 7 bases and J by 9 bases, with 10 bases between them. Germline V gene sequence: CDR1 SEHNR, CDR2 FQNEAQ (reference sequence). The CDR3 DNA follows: TGTGCCAGCATGGGGCTCGGTGAGCAGTTCTTC. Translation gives CASMGLGEQFF.

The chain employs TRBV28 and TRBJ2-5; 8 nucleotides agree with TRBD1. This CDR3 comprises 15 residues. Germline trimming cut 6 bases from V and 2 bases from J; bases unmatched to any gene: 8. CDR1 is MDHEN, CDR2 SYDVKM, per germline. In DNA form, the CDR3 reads TGTGCCAGCAGGATAAAAGACAGGGGACAAGAGACCCAGTACTTC. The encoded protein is CASRIKDRGQETQYF.

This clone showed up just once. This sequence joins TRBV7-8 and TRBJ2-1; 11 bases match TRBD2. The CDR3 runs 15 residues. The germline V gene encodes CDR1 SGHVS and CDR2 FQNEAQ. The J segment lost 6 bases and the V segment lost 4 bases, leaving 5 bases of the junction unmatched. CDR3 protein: CASSSGLAVTNEQFF. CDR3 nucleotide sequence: TGTGCCAGCAGCTCGGGACTAGCGGTAACCAATGAGCAGTTCTTC.

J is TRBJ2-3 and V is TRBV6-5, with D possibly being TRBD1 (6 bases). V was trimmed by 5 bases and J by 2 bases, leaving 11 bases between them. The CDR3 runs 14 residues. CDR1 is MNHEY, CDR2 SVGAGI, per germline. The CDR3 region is CASSDRDTTDTQYF. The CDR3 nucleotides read TGTGCCAGCAGTGACCGGGACACCACAGATACGCAGTATTTT.

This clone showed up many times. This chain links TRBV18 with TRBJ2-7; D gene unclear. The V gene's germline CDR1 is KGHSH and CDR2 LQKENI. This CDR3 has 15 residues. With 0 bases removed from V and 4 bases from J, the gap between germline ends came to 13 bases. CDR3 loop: CASSPPARYGYEQYF. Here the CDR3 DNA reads TGTGCCAGCTCACCACCAGCGCGTTACGGGTACGAGCAGTACTTC. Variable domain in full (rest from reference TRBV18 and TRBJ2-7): NAGVMQNPRHLVRRRGQEARLRCSPMKGHSHVYWYRQLPEEGLKFMVYLQKENIIDESGMPKERFSAEFPKEGPSILRIQQVVRGDSAAYFCASSPPARYGYEQYFGPGTRLTVT.

The CDR3 is CASSQQTSLAGPRGQYF. The CDR3 bases are TGTGCCAGCAGCCAGCAGACCTCGCTAGCGGGGCCCCGGGGGCAGTACTTC. The chain joins TRBV7-8 to TRBJ2-7; TRBD2 matches 9 bases. Germline V gene data show CDR1 as SGHVS and CDR2 as FQNEAQ. V lost 5 bases to trimming and J lost 9 bases; unmatched junction nucleotides: 20. This CDR3 contains 17 residues.

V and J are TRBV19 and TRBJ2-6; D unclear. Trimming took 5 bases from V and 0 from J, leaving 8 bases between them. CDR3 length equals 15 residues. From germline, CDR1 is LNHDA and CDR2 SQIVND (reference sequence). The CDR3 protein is CASSLDSSGANVLTF. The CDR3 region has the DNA TGTGCCAGTAGTCTTGATAGCTCTGGGGCCAACGTCCTGACTTTC.

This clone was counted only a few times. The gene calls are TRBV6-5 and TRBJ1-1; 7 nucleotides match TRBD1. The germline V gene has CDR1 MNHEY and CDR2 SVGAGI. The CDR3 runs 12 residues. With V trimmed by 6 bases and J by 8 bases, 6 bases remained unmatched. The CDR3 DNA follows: TGTGCCAGCAGCCCAAGGACAGGCGAAGCTTTCTTT. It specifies CASSPRTGEAFF.

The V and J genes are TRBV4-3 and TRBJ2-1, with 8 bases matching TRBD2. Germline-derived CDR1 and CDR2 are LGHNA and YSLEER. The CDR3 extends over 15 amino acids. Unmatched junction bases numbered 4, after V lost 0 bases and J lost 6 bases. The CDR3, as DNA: TGCGCCAGCAGCCAAGATCTTCGGGGGGGCAATGAGCAGTTCTTC. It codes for CASSQDLRGGNEQFF.

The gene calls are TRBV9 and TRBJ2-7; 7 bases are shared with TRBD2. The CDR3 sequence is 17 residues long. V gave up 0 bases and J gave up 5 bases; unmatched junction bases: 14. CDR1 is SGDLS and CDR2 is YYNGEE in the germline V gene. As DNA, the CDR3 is TGTGCCAGCAGCGTAGAAGGTGTGACTAGCAGGCGGCACGAGCAGTACTTC. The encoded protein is CASSVEGVTSRRHEQYF.

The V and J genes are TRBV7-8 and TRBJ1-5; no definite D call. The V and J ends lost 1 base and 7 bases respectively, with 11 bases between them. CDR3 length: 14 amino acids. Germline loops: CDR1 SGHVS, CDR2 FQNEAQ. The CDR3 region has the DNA TGTGCCAGCAGCTTAGGGACTCCAGGACAGCCCCAGCATTTT. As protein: CASSLGTPGQPQHF.

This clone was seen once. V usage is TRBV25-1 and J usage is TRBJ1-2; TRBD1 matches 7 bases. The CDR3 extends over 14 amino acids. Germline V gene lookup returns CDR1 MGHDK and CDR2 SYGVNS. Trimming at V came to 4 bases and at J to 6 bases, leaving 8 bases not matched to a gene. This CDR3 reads CASSAIDREDGYTF. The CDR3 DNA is TGTGCCAGCAGTGCAATCGACAGGGAGGATGGCTACACCTTC.

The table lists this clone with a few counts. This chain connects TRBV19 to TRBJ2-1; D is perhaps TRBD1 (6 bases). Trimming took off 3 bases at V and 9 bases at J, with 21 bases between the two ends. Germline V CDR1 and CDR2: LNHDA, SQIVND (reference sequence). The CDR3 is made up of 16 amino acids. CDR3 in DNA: TGTGCCAGTAGTATGCCAGTCCGGGACATCTTGTTTGAGCAGTTCTTC. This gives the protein CASSMPVRDILFEQFF. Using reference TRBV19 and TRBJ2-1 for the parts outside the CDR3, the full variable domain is DGGITQSPKYLFRKEGQNVTLSCEQNLNHDAMYWYRQDPGQGLRLIYYSQIVNDFQKGDIAEGYSVSREKKESFPLTVTSAQKNPTAFYLCASSMPVRDILFEQFFGPGTRLTVL.

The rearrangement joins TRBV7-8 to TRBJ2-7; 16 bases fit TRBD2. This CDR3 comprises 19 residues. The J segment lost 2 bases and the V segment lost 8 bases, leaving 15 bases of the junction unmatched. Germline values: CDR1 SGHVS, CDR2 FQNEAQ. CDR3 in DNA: TGTGCCAGCCACGAGAGACCGGGACTAGCGGGGGGGCCCGCCTACGAGCAGTACTTC. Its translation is CASHERPGLAGGPAYEQYF.

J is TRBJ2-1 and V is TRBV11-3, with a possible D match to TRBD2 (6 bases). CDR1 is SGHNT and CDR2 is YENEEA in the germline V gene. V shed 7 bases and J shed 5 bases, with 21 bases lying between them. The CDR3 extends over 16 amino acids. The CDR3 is CASNQRLVGEDNEQFF. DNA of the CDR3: TGTGCCAGCAACCAAAGGTTGGTAGGGGAGGACAATGAGCAGTTCTTC.

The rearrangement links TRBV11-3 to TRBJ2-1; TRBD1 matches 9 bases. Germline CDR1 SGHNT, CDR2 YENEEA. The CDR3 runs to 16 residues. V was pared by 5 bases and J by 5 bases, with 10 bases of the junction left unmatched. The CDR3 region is CASSPFPGTGNNEQFF. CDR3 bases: TGTGCCAGCAGCCCTTTCCCCGGGACAGGGAACAATGAGCAGTTCTTC.

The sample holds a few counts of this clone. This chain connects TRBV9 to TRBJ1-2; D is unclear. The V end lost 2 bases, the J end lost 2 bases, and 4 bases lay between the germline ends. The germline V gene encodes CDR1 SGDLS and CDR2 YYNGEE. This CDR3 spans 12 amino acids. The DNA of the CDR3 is TGTGCCAGCAGCGTGGAGAACTATGGCTACACCTTC. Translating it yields CASSVENYGYTF.

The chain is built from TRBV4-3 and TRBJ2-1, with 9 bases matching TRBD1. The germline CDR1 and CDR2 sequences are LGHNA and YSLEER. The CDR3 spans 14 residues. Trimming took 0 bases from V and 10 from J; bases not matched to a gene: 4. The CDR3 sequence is CASSQDAGQGEQFF. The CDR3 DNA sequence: TGCGCCAGCAGCCAAGATGCCGGACAGGGGGAGCAGTTCTTC.

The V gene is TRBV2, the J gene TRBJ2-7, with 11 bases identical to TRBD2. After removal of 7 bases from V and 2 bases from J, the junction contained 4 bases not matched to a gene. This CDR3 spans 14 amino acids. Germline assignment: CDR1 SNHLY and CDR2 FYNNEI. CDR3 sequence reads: CASKKTSGTYEQYF. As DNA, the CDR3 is TGTGCCAGCAAGAAGACTAGCGGGACCTACGAGCAGTACTTC.

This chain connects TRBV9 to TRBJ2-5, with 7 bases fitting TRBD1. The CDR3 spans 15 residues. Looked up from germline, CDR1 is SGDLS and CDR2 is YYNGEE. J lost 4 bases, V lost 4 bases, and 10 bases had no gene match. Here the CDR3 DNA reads TGTGCCAGCAGCCGTCAACCCGACAGGGCAGAGACCCAGTACTTC. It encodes CASSRQPDRAETQYF.

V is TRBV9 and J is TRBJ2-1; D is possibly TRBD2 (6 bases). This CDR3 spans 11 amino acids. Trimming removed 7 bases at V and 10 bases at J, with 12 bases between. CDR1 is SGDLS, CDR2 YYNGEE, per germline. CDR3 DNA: TGTGCCAGCCCTGCGGGGACGGAGCAGTTCTTC. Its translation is CASPAGTEQFF.

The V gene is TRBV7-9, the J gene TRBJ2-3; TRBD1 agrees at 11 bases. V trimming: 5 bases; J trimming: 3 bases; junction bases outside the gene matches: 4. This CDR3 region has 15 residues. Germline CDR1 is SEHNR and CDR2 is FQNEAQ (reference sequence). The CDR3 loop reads CASSNRDRGTDTQYF. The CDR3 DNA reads TGTGCCAGCAGCAACCGGGACAGGGGGACAGATACGCAGTATTTT.

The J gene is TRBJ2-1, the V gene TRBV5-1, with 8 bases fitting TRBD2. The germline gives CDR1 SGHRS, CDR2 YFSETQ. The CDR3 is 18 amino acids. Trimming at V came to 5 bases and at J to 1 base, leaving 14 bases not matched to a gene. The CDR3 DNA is TGCGCCAGCAGTATCCTGACCATTAGCGGGAATTCCTACAATGAGCAGTTCTTC. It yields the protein CASSILTISGNSYNEQFF.

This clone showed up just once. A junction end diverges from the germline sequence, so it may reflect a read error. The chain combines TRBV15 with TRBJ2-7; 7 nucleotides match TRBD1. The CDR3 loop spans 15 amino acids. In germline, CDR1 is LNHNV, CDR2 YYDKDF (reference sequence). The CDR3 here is CATSRDRAQPYEQYF. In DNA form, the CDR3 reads TGTGCCACCAGCCGAGACAGGGCGCAACCTTACGAGCAGTACTTC.